This T cell receptor beta chain was sequenced in a study of cytomegalovirus exposure and HLA in healthy donors. Findings and limits, study-wide: According to an earlier analysis, most TCR beta V segments yielded productive rearrangements about 90% or about 30% of the time. Fewer N-insertions (relative to the 666-donor mean) were reportedly seen in an Asian-associated ancestry cluster in a later analysis. Later analysis demonstrated an association between a missense DCLRE1C variant and TCR beta V- and J-gene trimming.

In this sample, this clone turned up once. What it binds is unknown. The study ran its PCR with 60 Vbeta and 13 Jbeta primers. Using immunoSEQ multiplex PCR, the repertoire was profiled, and TCRdb retains in-frame clones only, with some absent. The table lists about 130,000 clones, more than 70% of them singletons. The sequenced sample was PBMCs. This clonotype was obtained from a male donor in good health and CMV-seronegative.

CDR3 nucleotide sequence: TGTGCCAGCTCACCACCAGCGGGGGGCCGAGGAGATACGCAGTATTTT. It is translated as CASSPPAGGRGDTQYF. The chain links TRBV18 to TRBJ2-3; 9 nucleotides agree with TRBD2. Germline V gene lookup returns CDR1 KGHSH and CDR2 LQKENI. V lost 0 bases and J lost 5; bases outside the gene matches: 6. This CDR3 is 16 amino acids long.